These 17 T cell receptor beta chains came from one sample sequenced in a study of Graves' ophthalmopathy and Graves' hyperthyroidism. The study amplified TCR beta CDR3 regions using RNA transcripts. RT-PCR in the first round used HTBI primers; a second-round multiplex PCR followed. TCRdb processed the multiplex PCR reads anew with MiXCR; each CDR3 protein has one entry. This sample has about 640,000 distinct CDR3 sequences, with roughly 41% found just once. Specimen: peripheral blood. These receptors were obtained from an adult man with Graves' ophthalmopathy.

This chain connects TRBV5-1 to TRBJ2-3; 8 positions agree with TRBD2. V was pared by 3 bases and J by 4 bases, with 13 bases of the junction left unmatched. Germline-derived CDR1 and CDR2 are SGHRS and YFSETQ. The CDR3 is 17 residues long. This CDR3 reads CASSYPKAGVVPDTQYF. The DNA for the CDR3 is TGCGCCAGCAGCTATCCCAAAGCGGGAGTAGTGCCAGATACGCAGTATTTT.

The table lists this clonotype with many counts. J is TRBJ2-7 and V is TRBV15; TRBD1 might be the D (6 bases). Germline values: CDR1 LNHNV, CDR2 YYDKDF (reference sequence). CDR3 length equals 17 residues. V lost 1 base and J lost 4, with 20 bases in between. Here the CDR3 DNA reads TGTGCCACCAGCAGAGTCAGGGGACACAACGTCCTGTACGAGCAGTACTTC. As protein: CATSRVRGHNVLYEQYF.

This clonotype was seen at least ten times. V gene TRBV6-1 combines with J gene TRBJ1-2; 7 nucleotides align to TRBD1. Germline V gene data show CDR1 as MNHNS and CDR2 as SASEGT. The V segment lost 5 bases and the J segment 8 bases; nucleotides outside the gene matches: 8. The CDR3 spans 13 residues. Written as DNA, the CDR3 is TGTGCCAGCAGTAAAGACAGGGCGGGAGGCTACACCTTC. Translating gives CASSKDRAGGYTF.

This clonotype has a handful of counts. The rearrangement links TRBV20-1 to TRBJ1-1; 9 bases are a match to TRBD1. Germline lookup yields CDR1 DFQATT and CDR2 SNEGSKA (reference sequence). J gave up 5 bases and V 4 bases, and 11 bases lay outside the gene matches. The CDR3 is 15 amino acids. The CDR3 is CSATPGTGISTEAFF. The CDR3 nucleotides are TGCAGTGCTACCCCCGGGACAGGGATTTCGACTGAAGCTTTCTTT.

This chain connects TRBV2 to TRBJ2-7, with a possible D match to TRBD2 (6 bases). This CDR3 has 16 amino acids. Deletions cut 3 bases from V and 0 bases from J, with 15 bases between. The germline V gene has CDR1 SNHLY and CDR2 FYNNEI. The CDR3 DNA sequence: TGTGCCAGCAGTGACTCTGCGGGACGCTTCTCCTACGAGCAGTACTTC. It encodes CASSDSAGRFSYEQYF.

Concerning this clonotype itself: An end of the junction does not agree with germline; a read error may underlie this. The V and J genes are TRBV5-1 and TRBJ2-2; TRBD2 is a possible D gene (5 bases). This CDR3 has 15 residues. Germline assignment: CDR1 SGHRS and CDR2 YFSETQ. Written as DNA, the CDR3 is TGCGCCAGCAGCCCTCGGGGTTCGAACACCGGGGAGCCGTTTTTT. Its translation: CASSPRGSNTGEPFF.

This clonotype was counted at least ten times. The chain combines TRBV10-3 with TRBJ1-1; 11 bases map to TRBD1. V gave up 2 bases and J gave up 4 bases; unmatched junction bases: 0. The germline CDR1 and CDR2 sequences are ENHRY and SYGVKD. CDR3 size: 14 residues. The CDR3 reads CAISEGTGGTEAFF. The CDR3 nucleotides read TGTGCCATCAGTGAGGGGACAGGGGGCACTGAAGCTTTCTTT.

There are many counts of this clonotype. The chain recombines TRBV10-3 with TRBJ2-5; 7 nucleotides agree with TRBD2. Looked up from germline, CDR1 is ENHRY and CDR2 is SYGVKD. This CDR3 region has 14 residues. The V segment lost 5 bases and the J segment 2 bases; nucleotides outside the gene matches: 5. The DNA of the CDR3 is TGTGCCATCAGTCCATCTAGCGGTCAAGAGACCCAGTACTTC. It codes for CAISPSSGQETQYF.

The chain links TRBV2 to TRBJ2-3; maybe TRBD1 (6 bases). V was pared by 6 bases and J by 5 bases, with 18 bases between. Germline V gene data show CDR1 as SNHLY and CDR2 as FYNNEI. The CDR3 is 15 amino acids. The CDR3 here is CASRVESGRGDTQYF. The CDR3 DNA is TGTGCCAGCAGGGTCGAGTCCGGCAGGGGAGATACGCAGTATTTT.

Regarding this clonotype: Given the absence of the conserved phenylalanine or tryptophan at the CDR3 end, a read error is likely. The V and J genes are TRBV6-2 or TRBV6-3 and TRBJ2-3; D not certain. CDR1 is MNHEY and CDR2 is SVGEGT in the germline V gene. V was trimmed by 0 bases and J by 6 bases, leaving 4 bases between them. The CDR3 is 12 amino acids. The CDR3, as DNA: TGTGCCAGCAGTTACTCGAGGGATACGCAGTATGTT. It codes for CASSYSRDTQYV.

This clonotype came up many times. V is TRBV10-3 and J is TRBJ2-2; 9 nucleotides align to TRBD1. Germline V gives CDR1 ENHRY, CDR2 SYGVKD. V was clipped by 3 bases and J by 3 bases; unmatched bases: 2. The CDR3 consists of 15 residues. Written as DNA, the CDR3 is TGTGCCATCAGTGAACAGGGGGCGGACACCGGGGAGCTGTTTTTT. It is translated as CAISEQGADTGELFF.

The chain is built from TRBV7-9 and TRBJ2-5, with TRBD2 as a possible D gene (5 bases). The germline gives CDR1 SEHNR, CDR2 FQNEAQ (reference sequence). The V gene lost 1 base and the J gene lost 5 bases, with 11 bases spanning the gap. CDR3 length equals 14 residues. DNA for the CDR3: TGTGCCAGCAGCTTAGGGGCTAGCTGGGAGACCCAGTACTTC. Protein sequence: CASSLGASWETQYF. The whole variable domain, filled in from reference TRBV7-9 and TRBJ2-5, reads DTGVSQNPRHKITKRGQNVTFRCDPISEHNRLYWYRQTLGQGPEFLTYFQNEAQLEKSRLLSDRFSAERPKGSFSTLEIQRTEQGDSAMYLCASSLGASWETQYFGPGTRLLVL.

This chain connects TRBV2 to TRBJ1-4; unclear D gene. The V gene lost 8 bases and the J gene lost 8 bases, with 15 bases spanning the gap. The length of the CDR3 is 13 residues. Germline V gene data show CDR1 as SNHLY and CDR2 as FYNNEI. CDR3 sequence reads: CASYIGIREKLFF. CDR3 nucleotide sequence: TGTGCCAGCTATATTGGCATACGGGAAAAACTGTTTTTT.

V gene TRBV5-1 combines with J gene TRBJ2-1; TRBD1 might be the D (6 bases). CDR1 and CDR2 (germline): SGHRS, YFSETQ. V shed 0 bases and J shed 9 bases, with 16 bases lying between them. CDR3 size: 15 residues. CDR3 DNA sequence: TGCGCCAGCAGCTTGGCGGGGACACCGGACACTGAGCAGTTCTTC. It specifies CASSLAGTPDTEQFF.

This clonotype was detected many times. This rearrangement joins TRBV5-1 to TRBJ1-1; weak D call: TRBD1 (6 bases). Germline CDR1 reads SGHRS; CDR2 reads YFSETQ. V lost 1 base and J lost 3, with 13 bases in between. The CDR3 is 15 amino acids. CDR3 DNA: TGCGCCAGCAGCTTGAATGGACAGAGCTACACTGAAGCTTTCTTT. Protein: CASSLNGQSYTEAFF.

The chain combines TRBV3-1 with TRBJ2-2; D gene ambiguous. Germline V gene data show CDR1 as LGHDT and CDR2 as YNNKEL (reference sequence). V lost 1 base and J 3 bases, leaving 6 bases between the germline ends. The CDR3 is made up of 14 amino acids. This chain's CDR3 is CASSQVEDTGELFF. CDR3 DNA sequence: TGTGCCAGCAGCCAAGTCGAGGACACCGGGGAGCTGTTTTTT. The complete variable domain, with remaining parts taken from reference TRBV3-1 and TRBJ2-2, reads DTAVSQTPKYLVTQMGNDKSIKCEQNLGHDTMYWYKQDSKKFLKIMFSYNNKELIINETVPNRFSPKSPDKAHLNLHINSLELGDSAVYFCASSQVEDTGELFFGEGSRLTVL.

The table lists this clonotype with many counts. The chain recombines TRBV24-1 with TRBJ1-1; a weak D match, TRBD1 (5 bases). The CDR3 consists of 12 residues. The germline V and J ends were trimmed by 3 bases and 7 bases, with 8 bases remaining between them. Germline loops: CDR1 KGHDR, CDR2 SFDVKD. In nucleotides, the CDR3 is TGTGCCACCAGTGATCACGGGGGTGAAGCTTTCTTT. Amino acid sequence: CATSDHGGEAFF.